These 28 T cell receptor beta chains originate from one sample sequenced in a study of blood T cells in healthy people across ages. Using a J-beta primer mix together with a sample-barcoded 5' primer, a second PCR was run for roughly 7 to 11 cycles. Using its own MiXCR run on the 5' RACE reads, TCRdb lists one record per CDR3 protein. The data hold about a million distinct CDR3 sequences, with around 49% observed a single time. Sequencing was performed on blood. These receptors were obtained from a man aged 25 to 40 in good health.

The sample holds a few counts of this clonotype. The chain links TRBV7-9 to TRBJ1-5; no clear D. Per germline, CDR1 SEHNR and CDR2 FQNEAQ (reference sequence). V was pared by 5 bases and J by 4 bases, with 12 bases between. This CDR3 contains 14 residues. The CDR3 nucleotides are TGTGCCAGCAGCCCCCGACAACCTAATCAGCCCCAGCATTTT. Protein: CASSPRQPNQPQHF.

The chain combines TRBV28 with TRBJ2-7; tentative D call: TRBD1 (6 bases). The CDR3 totals 15 residues. Per germline, CDR1 MDHEN and CDR2 SYDVKM. Trimming left V 4 bases short and J 0 bases short, with 13 bases between. The CDR3 nucleotides are TGTGCCAGCAGTTCGACAGGACGGAGCTCCTACGAGCAGTACTTC. Protein sequence: CASSSTGRSSYEQYF.

This clonotype was seen a few times. V gene TRBV7-2 combines with J gene TRBJ1-6; D is undetermined. CDR1 and CDR2 from the germline V gene are SGHTA and FQGNSA. The CDR3 sequence is 14 residues long. Deletions cut 3 bases from V and 7 bases from J, with 10 bases between. The CDR3 sequence: CASSFRAGNSPLHF. As DNA, the CDR3 is TGTGCCAGCAGCTTTAGGGCAGGAAATTCACCCCTCCACTTT. The full variable domain, completed using reference TRBV7-2 and TRBJ1-6, is GAGVSQSPSNKVTEKGKDVELRCDPISGHTALYWYRQSLGQGLEFLIYFQGNSAPDKSGLPSDRFSAERTGGSVSTLTIQRTQQEDSAVYLCASSFRAGNSPLHFGNGTRLTVT.

Remarks on this clonotype: At one of its ends the junction is not consistent with the germline gene, which may arise from a read error. The chain recombines TRBV7-2 with TRBJ2-3, with 9 bases fitting TRBD2. The CDR3 runs 17 residues. Germline V lookup: CDR1 SGHTA, CDR2 FQGNSA. CDR3 sequence reads: CASNLPCSGGSTDTQYF. CDR3 coding DNA: TGTGCCAGCAACTTACCCTGTAGCGGGGGCTCCACAGATACGCAGTATTTT. The entire variable domain, with the rest obtained from reference TRBV7-2 and TRBJ2-3, is as follows: GAGVSQSPSNKVTEKGKDVELRCDPISGHTALYWYRQSLGQGLEFLIYFQGNSAPDKSGLPSDRFSAERTGGSVSTLTIQRTQQEDSAVYLCASNLPCSGGSTDTQYFGPGTRLTVL.

This clonotype was counted between two and nine times. The rearrangement joins TRBV11-2 to TRBJ2-7, with 10 bases that match TRBD2. Trimming cost V 1 base and J 2 bases; bases outside gene matches: 8. Germline-derived CDR1 and CDR2 are SGHAT and FQNNGV. This CDR3 region has 17 residues. CDR3 amino acids: CASSLVASGGGAYEQYF. The CDR3 region has the DNA TGTGCCAGCAGCTTAGTGGCTAGCGGGGGTGGAGCCTACGAGCAGTACTTC.

A few counts support this clonotype. The V call is TRBV6-1, the J call TRBJ2-3, with 14 bases lining up with TRBD2. V shed 3 bases and J 4 bases; nucleotides not matched to a gene: 3. Germline CDR1 and CDR2: MNHNS and SASEGT. The CDR3 consists of 16 residues. For the CDR3, the DNA is TGTGCCAGCAGTGAGCGGACTAGCGGGGGGTCAGATACGCAGTATTTT. Protein: CASSERTSGGSDTQYF.

The CDR3 region is CSAMKGAGGTEAFF. CDR3 DNA sequence: TGCAGTGCTATGAAGGGGGCGGGGGGCACTGAAGCTTTCTTT. The rearrangement links TRBV20-1 to TRBJ1-1; 7 positions match TRBD1. CDR1 DFQATT and CDR2 SNEGSKA come from the germline V gene (reference sequence). V lost 4 bases to trimming and J lost 4 bases; unmatched junction nucleotides: 9. The CDR3 runs to 14 residues.

In its sample, this clonotype was seen a few times. This chain joins TRBV7-2 and TRBJ2-7; no reliable D call. Germline-derived CDR1 and CDR2 are SGHTA and FQGNSA. The CDR3 has 14 residues. Trimming left V 5 bases short and J 3 bases short, with 14 bases between. The CDR3 DNA sequence: TGTGCCAGCAGCCCCGGACGGACCCTCTACGAGCAGTACTTC. Its translation: CASSPGRTLYEQYF.

The chain joins TRBV28 to TRBJ2-7; 8 nucleotides match TRBD1. CDR1 and CDR2 (germline): MDHEN, SYDVKM. The CDR3 is 15 residues long. V shed 6 bases and J 0 bases; nucleotides not matched to a gene: 7. The DNA for the CDR3 is TGTGCCAGCAGACCCGACAGGGGTATCTCCTACGAGCAGTACTTC. Protein: CASRPDRGISYEQYF. Looking up the rest from reference TRBV28 and TRBJ2-7 gives the full variable domain: DVKVTQSSRYLVKRTGEKVFLECVQDMDHENMFWYRQDPGLGLRLIYFSYDVKMKEKGDIPEGYSVSREKKERFSLILESASTNQTSMYLCASRPDRGISYEQYFGPGTRLTVT.

This clonotype turned up a few times. The chain links TRBV5-1 to TRBJ2-4; 11 bases are a match to TRBD1. The CDR3 runs to 18 residues. V shed 2 bases and J 1 base; nucleotides not matched to a gene: 8. Germline lookup yields CDR1 SGHRS and CDR2 YFSETQ. For the CDR3, the DNA is TGCGCCAGCAGCTTAGGACAGGGGGCTGCCGGGGCCAAAAACATTCAGTACTTC. Its protein is CASSLGQGAAGAKNIQYF.

Only a few counts were recorded for this clonotype. This chain uses TRBV21-1 with TRBJ2-3. TRBV21-1 is listed as a pseudogene. The CDR3 has 16 amino acids. The CDR3 reads CASSPRTVLKTDTQYF. DNA for the CDR3: TGTGCCAGCAGCCCCCGAACGGTTCTGAAGACAGATACGCAGTATTTT.

In this sample, this clonotype turned up a few times. This sequence joins TRBV7-2 and TRBJ2-7; D is uncertain. This CDR3 comprises 15 residues. Trimming removed 5 bases at V and 0 bases at J, with 14 bases between. CDR1 and CDR2 (germline): SGHTA, FQGNSA. The DNA for the CDR3 is TGTGCCAGCAGCCCGATGGAACTATACTCCTACGAGCAGTACTTC. Its protein product is CASSPMELYSYEQYF.

V gene TRBV7-8 combines with J gene TRBJ2-6; 9 bases fit TRBD1. The CDR3 sequence is 18 residues long. Trimming took 5 bases from V and 2 from J; bases not matched to a gene: 10. The germline CDR1 and CDR2 sequences are SGHVS and FQNEAQ. The CDR3 DNA is TGTGCCAGCAGCCGGAAACAGGGGGCGTTCCCTGGGGCCAACGTCCTGACTTTC. This codes for CASSRKQGAFPGANVLTF. Looking up the rest from reference TRBV7-8 and TRBJ2-6 gives the full variable domain: GAGVSQSPRYKVAKRGQDVALRCDPISGHVSLFWYQQALGQGPEFLTYFQNEAQLDKSGLPSDRFFAERPEGSVSTLKIQRTQQEDSAVYLCASSRKQGAFPGANVLTFGAGSRLTVL.

On this clonotype: The junction and the germline gene differ at one end; a read error may be behind it. The V and J genes are TRBV6-1 and TRBJ2-3; possible D gene TRBD2, 6 bases. The germline gives CDR1 MNHNS, CDR2 SASEGT. The CDR3 is 14 amino acids. The CDR3 loop reads CAGRLDGGSDTQYF. CDR3 coding DNA: TGTGCCGGCAGACTGGACGGAGGGTCAGATACGCAGTATTTT.

This clonotype was seen many times. V usage is TRBV4-2 and J usage is TRBJ2-7, with 9 positions matching TRBD1. Germline V gives CDR1 LGHNA, CDR2 YNFKEQ. The CDR3 has 15 residues. Trimming cost V 0 bases and J 3 bases; bases outside gene matches: 3. The CDR3 protein is CASSQDETGGYEQYF. The CDR3 nucleotides are TGTGCCAGCAGCCAAGATGAGACAGGGGGCTACGAGCAGTACTTC.

The V and J genes are TRBV12-5 and TRBJ1-1; unclear D gene. Trimming cost V 1 base and J 3 bases, with 12 bases left between them. Germline-derived CDR1 and CDR2 are LGHNT and FRNRAP. CDR3 length: 15 residues. Here the CDR3 DNA reads TGTGCTAGTGGTTTGGGGGCGTCCGGATACACTGAAGCTTTCTTT. Amino acids: CASGLGASGYTEAFF.

In its sample, this clonotype was seen a few times. The chain carries TRBV29-1 and TRBJ2-7, with D possibly TRBD1 on 5 matching bases. The length of the CDR3 is 14 residues. V gave up 6 bases and J gave up 1 base, with 16 bases separating them. Germline CDR1 SQVTM, CDR2 ANQGSEA. CDR3 in DNA: TGCAGCGTAGCCGTGATAGGGGATTCCTACGAGCAGTACTTC. It encodes CSVAVIGDSYEQYF.

In its sample, this clonotype was seen many times. This chain connects TRBV12-3 or TRBV12-4 to TRBJ2-6; a weak D match, TRBD1 (5 bases). The CDR3 has 16 residues. V lost 3 bases and J lost 0, with 9 bases in between. This CDR3 is CASSLSQVSGANVLTF. CDR3 nucleotide sequence: TGTGCCAGCAGTTTGTCACAGGTCTCTGGGGCCAACGTCCTGACTTTC.

The chain couples TRBV20-1 to TRBJ2-5, with 8 bases aligning to TRBD1. This CDR3 spans 14 amino acids. The V segment lost 0 bases and the J segment 11 bases; nucleotides outside the gene matches: 11. The germline V gene encodes CDR1 DFQATT and CDR2 SNEGSKA (reference sequence). CDR3 sequence reads: CSARDPTGVYGQYF. The CDR3 DNA reads as TGCAGTGCTAGAGACCCGACAGGGGTGTACGGGCAGTACTTC.

This clonotype was detected once. The V call is TRBV24-1, the J call TRBJ2-1, with a tentative D call TRBD1 (5 bases). The CDR3 covers 13 residues. V lost 4 bases to trimming and J lost 6 bases, with 9 bases between them. Germline loops: CDR1 KGHDR, CDR2 SFDVKD. The CDR3 loop reads CATSEGHLNEQFF. The CDR3 DNA sequence: TGTGCCACCAGTGAAGGACACCTCAATGAGCAGTTCTTC.

Of note for this clonotype: The junction differs from germline at one of its ends, possibly a read error. This chain joins TRBV6-1 and TRBJ2-7; 9 bases fit TRBD1. Germline V gene data show CDR1 as MNHNS and CDR2 as SASEGT. The CDR3 has 17 residues. The CDR3 DNA sequence: TGTGCCAGCAGTGTCGGGACAGGGAGAGAATACTCCTACGAGCAGTACTTT. Amino acid sequence: CASSVGTGREYSYEQYF.

This clonotype was observed many times. The chain joins TRBV10-3 to TRBJ2-7; TRBD1 agrees at 12 bases. This CDR3 is 15 amino acids long. V lost 6 bases to trimming and J lost 4 bases; unmatched junction nucleotides: 7. CDR1 and CDR2 (germline): ENHRY, SYGVKD. The DNA of the CDR3 is TGTGCCATCAGCTCTCGGGACAGGGGGCGATACGAGCAGTACTTC. This gives the protein CAISSRDRGRYEQYF.

The chain carries TRBV20-1 and TRBJ1-1, with 7 bases identical to TRBD1. This CDR3 has 14 amino acids. CDR1 is DFQATT and CDR2 is SNEGSKA in the germline V gene (reference sequence). With 3 bases clipped from V and 4 bases from J, the junction kept 8 bases outside the gene matches. The CDR3 region is CSASGRGRRTEAFF. The CDR3 region has the DNA TGCAGTGCTAGTGGGAGGGGGCGTCGCACTGAAGCTTTCTTT.

This clonotype was seen a handful of times. The chain recombines TRBV6-2 or TRBV6-3 with TRBJ1-5, with TRBD1 as a possible D gene (6 bases). With 2 bases removed from V and 1 base from J, the gap between germline ends came to 15 bases. The CDR3 length is 17 residues. CDR1 is MNHEY, CDR2 SVGEGT, per germline. For the CDR3, the DNA is TGTGCCAGCAGTTACCCACTTAACAGGGCCAGCAATCAGCCCCAGCATTTT. Encoded protein: CASSYPLNRASNQPQHF.

Details on this clonotype: With a much larger clone just one base away, this may be a read error. The rearrangement links TRBV9 to TRBJ2-3; D is tentatively TRBD1 or TRBD2 (5 bases each). The CDR3 consists of 16 residues. CDR1 and CDR2 from the germline V gene are SGDLS and YYNGEE. In DNA, the CDR3 is TGTGCCAGCAGCGTAGACTCCCGGGGCCGCACAGATACGAAGTATTTT. Its protein product is CASSVDSRGRTDTKYF.

Comments on this clonotype: A much larger clone is a single base away; this may be a read error. J is TRBJ2-5 and V is TRBV6-5; 8 bases are a match to TRBD1. CDR1 is MNHEY and CDR2 is SVGAGI in the germline V gene. The CDR3 loop spans 14 amino acids. CDR3 bases: TGTGCCAGCAGTACCGGGACAGGCCAAGAGACCCGGTACTTC. Translated, it gives CASSTGTGQETRYF.

The V and J genes are TRBV28 and TRBJ2-3, with 7 bases that match TRBD2. Germline V gene sequence: CDR1 MDHEN, CDR2 SYDVKM. This CDR3 contains 14 residues. J lost 3 bases, V lost 6 bases, and 6 bases had no gene match. The CDR3 sequence: CASRRAGPTDTQYF. In DNA, the CDR3 is TGTGCCAGCAGGCGAGCGGGGCCAACAGATACGCAGTATTTT.

There are a few counts of this clonotype. The chain employs TRBV24-1 and TRBJ2-6; D may match TRBD1 or TRBD2 (5 bases each). The CDR3 runs to 13 residues. Per germline, CDR1 KGHDR and CDR2 SFDVKD. Trimming took 7 bases from V and 2 from J, leaving 5 bases between them. The CDR3 is CATRGAGANVLTF. The CDR3 DNA reads TGTGCCACCAGGGGGGCTGGGGCCAACGTCCTGACTTTC.